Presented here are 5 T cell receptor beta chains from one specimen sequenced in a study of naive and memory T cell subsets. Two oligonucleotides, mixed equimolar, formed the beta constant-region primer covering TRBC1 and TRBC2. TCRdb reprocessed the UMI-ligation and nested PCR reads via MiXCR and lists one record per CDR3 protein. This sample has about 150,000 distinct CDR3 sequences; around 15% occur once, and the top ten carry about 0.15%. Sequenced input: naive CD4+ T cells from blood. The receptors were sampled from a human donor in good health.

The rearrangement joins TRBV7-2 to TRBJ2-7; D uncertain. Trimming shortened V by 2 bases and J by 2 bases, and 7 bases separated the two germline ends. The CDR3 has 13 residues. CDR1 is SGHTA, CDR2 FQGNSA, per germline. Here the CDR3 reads CASSLSVPYEQYF. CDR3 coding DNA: TGTGCCAGCAGCTTAAGCGTACCCTACGAGCAGTACTTC. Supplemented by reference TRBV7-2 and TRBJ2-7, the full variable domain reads GAGVSQSPSNKVTEKGKDVELRCDPISGHTALYWYRQSLGQGLEFLIYFQGNSAPDKSGLPSDRFSAERTGGSVSTLTIQRTQQEDSAVYLCASSLSVPYEQYFGPGTRLTVT.

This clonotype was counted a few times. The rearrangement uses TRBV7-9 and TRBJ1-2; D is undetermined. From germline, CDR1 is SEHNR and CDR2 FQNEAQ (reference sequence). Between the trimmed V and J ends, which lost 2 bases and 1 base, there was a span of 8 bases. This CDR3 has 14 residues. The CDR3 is CASSLLNYNYGYTF. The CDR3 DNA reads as TGTGCCAGCAGCTTACTAAATTATAACTATGGCTACACCTTC.

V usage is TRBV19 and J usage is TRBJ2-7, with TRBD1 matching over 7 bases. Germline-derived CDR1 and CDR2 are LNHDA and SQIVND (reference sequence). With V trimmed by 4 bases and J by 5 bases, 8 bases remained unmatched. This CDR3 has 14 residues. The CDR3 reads CASSKTGVWDEQYF. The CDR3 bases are TGTGCCAGTAGTAAAACAGGGGTCTGGGACGAGCAGTACTTC. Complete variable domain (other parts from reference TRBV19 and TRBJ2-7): DGGITQSPKYLFRKEGQNVTLSCEQNLNHDAMYWYRQDPGQGLRLIYYSQIVNDFQKGDIAEGYSVSREKKESFPLTVTSAQKNPTAFYLCASSKTGVWDEQYFGPGTRLTVT.

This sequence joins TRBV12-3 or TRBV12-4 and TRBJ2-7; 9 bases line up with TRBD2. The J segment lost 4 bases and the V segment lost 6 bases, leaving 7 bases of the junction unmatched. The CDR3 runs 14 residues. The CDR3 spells CASSSLAGIYEQYF. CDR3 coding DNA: TGTGCCAGCAGCTCTCTAGCGGGGATATACGAGCAGTACTTC.

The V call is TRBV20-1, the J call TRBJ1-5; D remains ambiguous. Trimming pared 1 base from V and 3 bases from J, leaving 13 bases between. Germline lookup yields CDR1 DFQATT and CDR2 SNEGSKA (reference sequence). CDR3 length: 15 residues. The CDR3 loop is CSARGGKSSNQPQHF. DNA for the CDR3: TGCAGTGCTAGAGGGGGTAAAAGCTCCAATCAGCCCCAGCATTTT.